These 17 T cell receptor beta chains came from one sample sequenced in a study of blood T cell repertoires in COVID-19 (dated by TCRdb to the early 2020s). The library was produced with the immunoSEQ multiplex PCR assay. TCRdb provides this immuneACCESS table in a form limited to in-frame rearrangements. Some clones are lacking; in checked studies, under half of them reflect an unresolved V gene, and why the rest are absent is not known. The sample data list some 180,000 clones, and around four fifths of these were observed just once. The ten most abundant clones make up 7.5% to 10% of the sample. The material sequenced was peripheral blood. These receptors came from a woman aged 80 or over with COVID-19, enrolled during active disease.

This chain links TRBV28 with TRBJ2-7; 9 bases match TRBD2. J was trimmed by 2 bases and V by 7 bases; bases with no gene match: 6. The germline gives CDR1 MDHEN, CDR2 SYDVKM. CDR3 length equals 14 residues. CDR3 nucleotides: TGTGCCAGCACCTCGCGGGGGGGGGCCTACGAGCAGTACTTC. This sequence encodes CASTSRGGAYEQYF.

V gene TRBV5-1 combines with J gene TRBJ2-2, with D possibly being TRBD1 (6 bases). Germline-derived CDR1 and CDR2 are SGHRS and YFSETQ. V was cut by 7 bases and J by 5 bases, with 18 bases left in between. The CDR3 runs 15 residues. The CDR3 loop is CASGGQTLATGELFF. DNA for the CDR3: TGCGCCAGCGGCGGACAGACTTTAGCGACCGGGGAGCTGTTTTTT. Full variable domain (remainder filled in from reference TRBV5-1 and TRBJ2-2): KAGVTQTPRYLIKTRGQQVTLSCSPISGHRSVSWYQQTPGQGLQFLFEYFSETQRNKGNFPGRFSGRQFSNSRSEMNVSTLELGDSALYLCASGGQTLATGELFFGEGSRLTVL.

The chain combines TRBV9 with TRBJ1-1; D gene ambiguous. The CDR3 runs 17 residues. Germline CDR1 is SGDLS and CDR2 is YYNGEE. V gave up 0 bases and J gave up 8 bases, with 23 bases separating them. The CDR3 is CASSVGIVGGVGSEAFF. CDR3 DNA sequence: TGTGCCAGCAGCGTAGGGATTGTAGGAGGAGTGGGCTCCGAAGCTTTCTTT.

V is TRBV5-1 and J is TRBJ2-1; perhaps TRBD2 as D (5 bases). The CDR3 consists of 14 residues. V lost 9 bases to trimming and J lost 4 bases, with 17 bases between them. CDR1 and CDR2 from the germline V gene are SGHRS and YFSETQ. For the CDR3, the DNA is TGCGCCACCAACAGCGGCGGAGTGTACAATGAGCAGTTCTTC. Translation: CATNSGGVYNEQFF.

The chain links TRBV3-1 (or the pseudogene TRBV3-2) to TRBJ2-3, with 12 nucleotides matching TRBD2. Germline V gene data show CDR1 as LGHDT and CDR2 as YNNKEL (reference sequence). This CDR3 is built from 18 residues. V gave up 1 base and J gave up 5 bases; unmatched junction bases: 10. This CDR3 is CASSQVLRTSGVGDTQYF. The DNA of the CDR3 is TGTGCCAGCAGCCAAGTTCTCCGGACTAGCGGGGTGGGAGATACGCAGTATTTT.

This clone was seen just once. This rearrangement joins TRBV5-4 to TRBJ2-5, with D unclear. Germline CDR1 and CDR2: SGHNT and YYREEE (reference sequence). The CDR3 is 15 residues long. Trimming left V 0 bases short and J 5 bases short, with 14 bases between. CDR3 nucleotide sequence: TGTGCCAGCAGCTTGGAGTCAGCCAGGTGGGAGACCCAGTACTTC. Protein product: CASSLESARWETQYF.

The chain employs TRBV5-1 and TRBJ2-1, with TRBD2 matching over 10 bases. With 0 bases clipped from V and 5 bases from J, the junction kept 5 bases outside the gene matches. Germline lookup yields CDR1 SGHRS and CDR2 YFSETQ. The CDR3 covers 16 residues. CDR3 in DNA: TGCGCCAGCAGCTTGGGCGCACTAGCGGGAAACAATGAGCAGTTCTTC. Protein product: CASSLGALAGNNEQFF.

This chain joins TRBV12-3 or TRBV12-4 and TRBJ1-5, with D perhaps TRBD1 (6 bases). The germline V and J ends were trimmed by 5 bases and 9 bases, with 14 bases remaining between them. This CDR3 region has 13 residues. The CDR3 region is CASSTGQKGPQHF. CDR3 nucleotides: TGTGCCAGCAGTACAGGGCAGAAGGGGCCCCAGCATTTT.

This clone was picked up one time. The chain employs TRBV25-1 and TRBJ1-1; D uncertain. The V gene lost 5 bases and the J gene lost 1 base, with 14 bases spanning the gap. Germline assignment: CDR1 MGHDK and CDR2 SYGVNS. There are 15 residues in the CDR3. The CDR3 here is CASSHSLGRNTEAFF. In nucleotides, the CDR3 is TGTGCCAGCAGTCACAGCTTAGGGAGGAACACTGAAGCTTTCTTT. Together with reference TRBV25-1 and TRBJ1-1, the CDR3 gives the full variable domain: EADIYQTPRYLVIGTGKKITLECSQTMGHDKMYWYQQDPGMELHLIHYSYGVNSTEKGDLSSESTVSRIRTEHFPLTLESARPSHTSQYLCASSHSLGRNTEAFFGQGTRLTVV.

The rearrangement links TRBV24-1 to TRBJ2-3; D unresolved. The V gene's germline CDR1 is KGHDR and CDR2 SFDVKD. V lost 5 bases, J lost 8 bases, and 13 bases lay in between. The CDR3 covers 13 residues. The DNA for the CDR3 is TGTGCCACCAGTGCGTCACCCGTGAGTACGCAGTATTTT. It encodes CATSASPVSTQYF.

This sequence joins TRBV12-3 or TRBV12-4 and TRBJ2-4, with 7 bases lining up with TRBD2. CDR3 length: 12 residues. V dropped 7 bases and J dropped 8; count of bases not matched to a gene: 5. CDR3 region: CASNWGGDIQYF. The CDR3 DNA is TGTGCCAGCAACTGGGGAGGGGACATTCAGTACTTC.

The DNA for the CDR3 is TGTGCCAGCAGCAAGGGAGGGGTCAATCAGCCCCAGCATTTT. Translating it yields CASSKGGVNQPQHF. This chain links TRBV7-9 with TRBJ1-5; tentative D call: TRBD1 (5 bases). V gave up 5 bases and J gave up 3 bases, with 11 bases separating them. In germline, CDR1 is SEHNR, CDR2 FQNEAQ (reference sequence). This CDR3 has 14 residues.

This clone has a single count. Its ends do not fully match the called genes, so a read error is possible. The chain uses TRBV29-1 and TRBJ2-3; the match to TRBD1 covers 7 bases. This CDR3 has 11 amino acids. Germline CDR1 SQVTM, CDR2 ANQGSEA. The CDR3 DNA sequence: TGCAGCGTGCAACGGGACAGCTTTCGGAAGTTT. Encoded protein: CSVQRDSFRKF.

The chain couples TRBV29-1 to TRBJ2-5; D gene uncertain. Germline loops: CDR1 SQVTM, CDR2 ANQGSEA. The CDR3 consists of 13 residues. The ends were cut back, 5 bases at V and 5 bases at J, with 15 bases in the middle. The CDR3 coding sequence is TGCAGCGTTCGGCCCGAGGCCCGTGAGACCCAGTACTTC. Residues: CSVRPEARETQYF. The full variable domain, rest sourced from reference TRBV29-1 and TRBJ2-5, is SAVISQKPSRDICQRGTSLTIQCQVDSQVTMMFWYRQQPGQSLTLIATANQGSEATYESGFVIDKFPISRPNLTFSTLTVSNMSPEDSSIYLCSVRPEARETQYFGPGTRLLVL.

The rearrangement uses TRBV5-8 and TRBJ1-5, with D unclear. The CDR3 length is 15 residues. The V gene's germline CDR1 is SGHTS and CDR2 YDEGEE. V was shortened by 0 bases and J by 5 bases, with 12 bases between the two germline ends. CDR3 nucleotides: TGTGCCAGCAGCTTGGGAACTTCCTCCGATCAGCCCCAGCATTTT. Encoded protein: CASSLGTSSDQPQHF.

Only one count was recorded for this clone. This CDR3 is CASSLWTGVEDNQPQHF. CDR3 DNA: TGTGCCAGCAGTTTATGGACAGGGGTCGAGGACAATCAGCCCCAGCATTTT. This rearrangement joins TRBV28 to TRBJ1-5, with 8 bases identical to TRBD1. The V segment lost 0 bases and the J segment 3 bases; nucleotides outside the gene matches: 7. CDR1 is MDHEN, CDR2 SYDVKM, per germline. CDR3 length equals 17 residues.

The chain combines TRBV5-4 with TRBJ2-3; 12 positions match TRBD1. The germline gives CDR1 SGHNT, CDR2 YYREEE (reference sequence). This CDR3 is built from 15 residues. After removal of 4 bases from V and 8 bases from J, the junction contained 8 bases not matched to a gene. Here the CDR3 DNA reads TGTGCCAGCAGCACGGGGACAGGGGGCGTACCTACGCAGTATTTT. Its translation is CASSTGTGGVPTQYF.